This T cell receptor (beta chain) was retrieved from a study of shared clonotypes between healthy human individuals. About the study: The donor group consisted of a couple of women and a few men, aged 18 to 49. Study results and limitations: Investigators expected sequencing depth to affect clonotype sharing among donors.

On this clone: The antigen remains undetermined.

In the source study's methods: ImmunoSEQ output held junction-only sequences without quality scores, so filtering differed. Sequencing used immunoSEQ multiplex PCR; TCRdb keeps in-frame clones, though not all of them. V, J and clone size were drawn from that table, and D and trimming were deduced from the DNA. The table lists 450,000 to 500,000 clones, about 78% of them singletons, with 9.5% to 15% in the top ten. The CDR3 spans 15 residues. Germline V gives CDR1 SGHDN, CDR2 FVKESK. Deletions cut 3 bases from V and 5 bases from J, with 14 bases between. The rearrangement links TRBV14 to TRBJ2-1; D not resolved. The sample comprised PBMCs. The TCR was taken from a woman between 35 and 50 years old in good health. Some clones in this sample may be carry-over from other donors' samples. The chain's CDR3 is CASSQEWATNNEQFF. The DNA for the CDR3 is TGTGCCAGCAGCCAGGAGTGGGCTACGAACAATGAGCAGTTCTTC.